This is a list of T cell receptor beta chains from one sample in a study of T cells in lung cancer brain metastases. TCRdb keeps only in-frame clones here, not all; method: immunoSEQ multiplex PCR. The table has under 6,000 clones, 70% to 90% seen once. Sequencing was done on a sample of tumor tissue from the primary lung tumor. The receptors stem from a man in his forties or fifties with non-small cell lung cancer. Each CDR3 is given with its conserved first and last residue. D genes are given only for firm matches. Size is stated for part of the rows, as once, few or many counts, or as a class when the clone is expanded.

v_gene	d_gene	j_gene	abundance	CDR3nt	CDR3aa
TRBV29-1	TRBD1	TRBJ2-1	NA	TGCAGCGCCTTTAACCCCAGGGGGCGGAATGAGCAGTTCTTC	CSAFNPRGRNEQFF
TRBV2	NA	TRBJ1-5	NA	TGTGCCAGCAGCGCCGGTCCTCAGGGCAATCAGCCCCAGCATTTT	CASSAGPQGNQPQHF
TRBV19	TRBD1	TRBJ2-7	NA	TGTACCAGTAGTATTGTACAGGGGGCGAGTACGCAGTACTTC	CTSSIVQGASTQYF
TRBV11-2	TRBD1	TRBJ1-2	NA	TGTGCCAGCAGCTTAGGAGGACAGGGAAGCTACATCTTC	CASSLGGQGSYIF
TRBV5-6	TRBD1	TRBJ1-5	NA	TGTGCCAGCAGCTTGGGGGCAGGGGGCCAGCCCCAGCATTTT	CASSLGAGGQPQHF
TRBV5-4	TRBD2	TRBJ2-3	NA	TGTGCCAGCAGCACCGGGACTAGCGGGGCCACAGATACGCAGTATTTT	CASSTGTSGATDTQYF
TRBV5-1	NA	TRBJ1-2	few	TGCGCCAGCAGCTTGGGTGCTAACTATGGCTACACCTTC	CASSLGANYGYTF
TRBV2	NA	TRBJ1-1	NA	TGTGCCAGCAGAGAGACGGTGGCCGCTTTCTTT	CASRETVAAFF
TRBV11-2	NA	TRBJ2-3	NA	TGTGCCAGCAGCTCGGGACATACGCAGTATTTT	CASSSGHTQYF
TRBV29-1	NA	TRBJ1-1	NA	TGCAGCGTTCGAGACACTGAAGCTTTCTTT	CSVRDTEAFF
TRBV5-1	NA	TRBJ2-1	NA	TGCGCCAGCAGCTTGGATGGCAGTACTGGGGCAATGGGGGGGCAGTTCTTC	CASSLDGSTGAMGGQFF
TRBV2	NA	TRBJ1-2	NA	TGTGCCAGCAAACCGGACGGGACCTATGGCTACACCTTC	CASKPDGTYGYTF
TRBV5-1	TRBD1	TRBJ1-6	NA	TGCGCCAGCAGCTTGACAGGGGGGCAGCGATCACCCCTCCACTTT	CASSLTGGQRSPLHF
TRBV5-1	TRBD1	TRBJ1-2	NA	TGCGCCAGCAGCTTGGACCTCCCTGGACAGGCACAGACGGGTCATGGCTACACCTTC	CASSLDLPGQAQTGHGYTF
TRBV2	TRBD2	TRBJ2-1	NA	TGTGCCAGTCTTACTAGCGGGAGGGACAATGAGCAGTTCTTC	CASLTSGRDNEQFF
TRBV2	TRBD1	TRBJ2-7	NA	TGTGCCAGCAGACCGGGACAGGCCCCCTACGAGCAGTACTTC	CASRPGQAPYEQYF
TRBV6-5	NA	TRBJ1-1	NA	TGTGCTAGCAGGCGTTCCTGGACGGCGAACACTGAAGCTTTCTTT	CASRRSWTANTEAFF
TRBV14	NA	TRBJ1-4	NA	TGTGCCAGCAGCCACCCCCAGGGGAAACTGTTTTTT	CASSHPQGKLFF
TRBV27	NA	TRBJ2-1	NA	TGTGCCAGCAGTTTATCGGGGGGCGGGAGTCTCTACAATGAGCAGTTCTTC	CASSLSGGGSLYNEQFF
TRBV14	TRBD1	TRBJ2-5	once	TGTGCCAGCGGGCAGACAGGGCGAGAGACCCAGTACTTC	CASGQTGRETQYF
TRBV7-9	TRBD1	TRBJ1-5	NA	TGTGCCAGCAGCTTGACAGGGGGACCGAATCAGCCCCAGCATTTT	CASSLTGGPNQPQHF
TRBV2	TRBD2	TRBJ2-1	NA	TGTGCCAGCAGTCCATATAGCGGGAGCTCCTACAATGAGCAGTTCTTC	CASSPYSGSSYNEQFF
TRBV2	TRBD1	TRBJ1-4	few	TGTGCCAGCAGTCCGACAGGGGGTTTTGTAAAACTGTTTTTT	CASSPTGGFVKLFF
TRBV28	NA	TRBJ2-1	NA	TGTGCCAGCAGTCCCACCTATGGGGGTCGGGGTAATGAGCAGTTCTTC	CASSPTYGGRGNEQFF
TRBV9	NA	TRBJ1-6	NA	TGTGCCAGCAGCTCCCCGCCAGGTTGTAATTCACCCCTCCACTTT	CASSSPPGCNSPLHF
TRBV2	NA	TRBJ1-4	NA	TGTGCCAGCAGTAGTAGGGGCGAAAGTGAAAAACTGTTTTTT	CASSSRGESEKLFF